This TCR beta chain derives from a study of shared clonotypes between healthy human individuals. The table came from immunoSEQ multiplex PCR; TCRdb's copy has only in-frame clones and leaves some out. The repertoire holds 2.3 million or so clones, with approximately 93% as singletons. In regard to this clone: Other DNA sequences in this specimen translate into the identical CDR3.

Trimming pared 5 bases from V and 4 bases from J, leaving 15 bases between. This CDR3 is 15 amino acids long. Germline V gene sequence: CDR1 SNHLY, CDR2 FYNNEI. The clonotype was recovered from a man aged 18 to 35 in good health. Some clones in this sample may be carry-over from other donors' samples. V gene TRBV2 combines with J gene TRBJ1-5; D is unclear. Sequencing input: naive CD4+ T cells from PBMCs. Regarding subset: CD45RA+ positively selected. CDR3 in amino acids: CASSPSGPRNQPQHF. The CDR3 DNA sequence: TGTGCCAGCAGTCCCTCCGGGCCGAGAAATCAGCCCCAGCATTTT.